This T cell receptor (beta chain) was captured in a study of CD8 T cells in Susac syndrome. There are 15 residues in the CDR3. J gave up 2 bases and V 3 bases, and 7 bases lay outside the gene matches. From germline, CDR1 is SGHRS and CDR2 YFSETQ. The RNA input was about 0.5 to 1 ug, and it was reverse transcribed with random hexamers. Across 54 Vbeta and 13 Jbeta, immunoSEQ multiplex PCR amplified TCR beta CDR3. TCRdb re-called the immunoSEQ multiplex PCR reads with MiXCR, one entry per CDR3 protein. Here the sample spans some 300,000 distinct CDR3 sequences, 80% to 90% being singletons. The patients serving as multiple sclerosis controls were treatment-naive. They had stable or active relapsing-remitting disease and fulfilled revised McDonald criteria. CD8+ and CD4+ T cells were negatively isolated; TEMRA cells were FACS-enriched.

Sequenced: CD8+ T cells from PBMCs. The origin of this receptor is a human donor with multiple sclerosis. The rearrangement joins TRBV5-1 to TRBJ2-7; 8 positions agree with TRBD2. The CDR3 coding sequence is TGCGCCAGCAGCTCGGTACTAGCGGAAACCTACGAGCAGTACTTC. This sequence encodes CASSSVLAETYEQYF.